Listed below are T cell receptor beta chains from one sample, sequenced in a study of T cells in Graves' hyperthyroidism and ophthalmopathy. TCRdb reanalysed the multiplex PCR reads using MiXCR and keeps one entry per CDR3 protein. The data contain 490,000 or so distinct CDR3 sequences, 22% of them singletons. The sample consisted of blood. Receptors originate from a woman in her seventies with Graves' ophthalmopathy. Both conserved end residues are part of each CDR3. A D gene is named only where the DNA matches it firmly. Only part of the rows carry a size: once, few, many, or a class if the clone is expanded.

j_call,v_call,clone_size,d_call,cdr3_length,cdr3_aa,cdr3_nt
TRBJ2-1,TRBV30,NA,TRBD1,15,CAWRAPGGVMNEQFF,TGTGCCTGGAGGGCACCAGGGGGCGTTATGAATGAGCAGTTCTTC
TRBJ1-1,TRBV5-4,NA,TRBD1,17,CASSRGGYRGLNTEAFF,TGTGCCAGCAGCCGTGGGGGCTACAGGGGGCTGAACACTGAAGCTTTCTTT
TRBJ1-1,TRBV6-1,many,NA,13,CASGGYMNTEAFF,TGTGCCAGCGGGGGATACATGAACACTGAAGCTTTCTTT
TRBJ1-1,TRBV20-1,NA,NA,13,CSACRTATGEAFF,TGCAGTGCTTGCAGGACAGCCACGGGTGAAGCTTTCTTT
TRBJ1-4,TRBV28,many,NA,16,CASSTLQGATNEKLFF,TGTGCCAGCAGTACACTACAGGGCGCAACTAATGAAAAACTGTTTTTT
TRBJ1-5,TRBV6-2/TRBV6-3,NA,TRBD1,13,CASSDRLYQPQHF,TGTGCCAGCTCGGACAGGCTTTATCAGCCCCAGCATTTT
TRBJ2-7,TRBV6-1,NA,NA,13,CASNPGIAYEQYF,TGTGCCAGCAACCCGGGGATCGCCTACGAGCAGTACTTC
TRBJ2-5,TRBV20-1,NA,NA,14,CSARDGGPSETQYF,TGCAGTGCTAGAGATGGGGGTCCTAGTGAGACCCAGTACTTC
TRBJ1-1,TRBV14,NA,NA,13,CASSQDMNTEAFF,TGTGCCAGCAGCCAAGATATGAACACTGAAGCTTTCTTT
TRBJ1-5,TRBV12-3/TRBV12-4,many,TRBD1,17,CASTTGDRGYSNQPQHF,TGTGCCAGCACCACAGGGGACAGGGGCTATAGCAATCAGCCCCAGCATTTT
TRBJ1-1,TRBV19,NA,NA,13,CASSHNRGAKAFF,TGTGCCAGTAGCCACAACCGGGGGGCTAAGGCTTTCTTT
TRBJ2-7,TRBV7-9,NA,NA,14,CASSLGSGFREQYF,TGTGCCAGCAGCTTAGGTTCAGGGTTTCGCGAGCAGTACTTC
TRBJ2-3,TRBV28,many,TRBD2,16,CASTPSGRAPTDTQYF,TGTGCCAGCACTCCCAGCGGGAGGGCCCCCACAGATACGCAGTATTTT
TRBJ2-5,TRBV19,NA,TRBD2,14,CASSPPGGEETQYF,TGTGCCAGTAGTCCCCCGGGGGGAGAAGAGACCCAGTACTTC
TRBJ2-2,TRBV24-1,few,NA,16,CATSDLSGTVTGELFF,TGTGCCACCAGTGATTTGTCCGGGACGGTCACCGGGGAGCTGTTTTTT
TRBJ1-3,TRBV12-3/TRBV12-4,NA,NA,16,CASSLEGGSSGNTIYF,TGTGCCAGCAGTTTAGAGGGCGGGTCCTCTGGAAACACCATATATTTT
TRBJ2-7,TRBV3-1,many,TRBD2,13,CASRTSGDYEQYF,TGTGCCAGCAGGACTAGCGGAGACTACGAGCAGTACTTC
TRBJ2-3,TRBV6-2/TRBV6-3,many,NA,14,CASTPRRGGDTQYF,TGTGCCAGCACACCGAGGAGGGGAGGAGATACGCAGTATTTT
TRBJ1-1,TRBV19,NA,NA,13,CASSMTGLDEAFF,TGTGCCAGTAGTATGACCGGGCTGGATGAAGCTTTCTTT
TRBJ2-5,TRBV12-3/TRBV12-4,NA,TRBD1,14,CASSRQGATETQYF,TGTGCCAGCAGTCGACAGGGGGCTACGGAGACCCAGTACTTC
TRBJ1-5,TRBV12-3/TRBV12-4,many,NA,16,CASSLGGFLGNQPQHF,TGTGCCAGCAGCTTGGGGGGATTTTTGGGCAATCAGCCCCAGCATTTT
TRBJ2-2,TRBV3-1,few,NA,13,CASSQERERELFF,TGTGCCAGCAGCCAAGAACGGGAGCGGGAGCTGTTTTTT
TRBJ2-7,TRBV6-1,NA,NA,13,CASSEARRDEQYF,TGTGCCAGCAGTGAAGCGAGGAGGGACGAGCAGTACTTC
TRBJ2-1,TRBV27,NA,TRBD2,15,CASSRLAGSWGEQFF,TGTGCCAGCAGCAGACTAGCGGGGTCCTGGGGTGAGCAGTTCTTC
TRBJ1-2,TRBV2,many,TRBD1,13,CAGDRGSNYGYTF,TGTGCCGGGGACAGGGGCTCTAACTATGGCTACACCTTC